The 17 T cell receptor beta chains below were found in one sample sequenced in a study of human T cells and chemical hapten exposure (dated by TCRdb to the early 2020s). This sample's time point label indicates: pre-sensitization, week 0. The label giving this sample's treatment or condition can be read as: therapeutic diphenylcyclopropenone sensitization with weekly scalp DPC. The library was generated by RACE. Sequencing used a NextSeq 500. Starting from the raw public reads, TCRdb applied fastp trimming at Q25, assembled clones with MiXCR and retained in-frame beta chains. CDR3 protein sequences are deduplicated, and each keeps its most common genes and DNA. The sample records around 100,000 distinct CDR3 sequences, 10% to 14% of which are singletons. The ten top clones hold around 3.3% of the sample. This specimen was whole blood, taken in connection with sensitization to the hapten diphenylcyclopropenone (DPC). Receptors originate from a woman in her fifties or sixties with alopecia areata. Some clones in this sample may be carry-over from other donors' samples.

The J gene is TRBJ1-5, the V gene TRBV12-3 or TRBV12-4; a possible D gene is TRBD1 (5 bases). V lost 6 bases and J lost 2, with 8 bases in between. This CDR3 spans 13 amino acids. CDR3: CASRVGGNQPQHF. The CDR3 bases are TGTGCCAGCAGGGTAGGGGGCAATCAGCCCCAGCATTTT.

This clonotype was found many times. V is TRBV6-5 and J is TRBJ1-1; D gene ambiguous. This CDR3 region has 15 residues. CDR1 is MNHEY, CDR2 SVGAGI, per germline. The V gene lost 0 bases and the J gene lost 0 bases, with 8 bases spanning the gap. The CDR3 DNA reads TGTGCCAGCAGTTACTCGTTCCATCTGAACACTGAAGCTTTCTTT. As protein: CASSYSFHLNTEAFF.

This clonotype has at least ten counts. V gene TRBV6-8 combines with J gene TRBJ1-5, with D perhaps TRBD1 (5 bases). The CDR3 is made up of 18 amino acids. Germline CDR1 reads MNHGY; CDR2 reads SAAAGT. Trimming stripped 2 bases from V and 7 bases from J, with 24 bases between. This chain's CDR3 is CASSYPPLFGGERQPQHF. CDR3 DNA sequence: TGTGCCAGCAGTTACCCCCCATTGTTTGGGGGAGAGAGACAGCCCCAGCATTTT.

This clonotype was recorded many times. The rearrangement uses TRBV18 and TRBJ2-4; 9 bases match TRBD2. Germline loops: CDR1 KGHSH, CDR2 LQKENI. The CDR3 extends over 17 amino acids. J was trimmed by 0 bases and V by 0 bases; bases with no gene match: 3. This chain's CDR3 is CASSPPVSGGAKNIQYF. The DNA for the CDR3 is TGTGCCAGCTCACCACCGGTTAGCGGGGGAGCCAAAAACATTCAGTACTTC.

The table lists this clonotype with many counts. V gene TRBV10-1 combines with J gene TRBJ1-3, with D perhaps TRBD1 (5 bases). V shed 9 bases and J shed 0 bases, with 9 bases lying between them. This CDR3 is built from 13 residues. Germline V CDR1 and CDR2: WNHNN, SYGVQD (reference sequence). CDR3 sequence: CASSGNSGNTIYF. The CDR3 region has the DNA TGCGCCAGTTCAGGGAACTCTGGAAACACCATATATTTT.

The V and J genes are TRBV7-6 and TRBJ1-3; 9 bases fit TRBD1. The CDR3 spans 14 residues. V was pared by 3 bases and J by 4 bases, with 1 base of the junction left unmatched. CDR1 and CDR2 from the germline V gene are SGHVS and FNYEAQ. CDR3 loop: CASSFTGGGNTIYF. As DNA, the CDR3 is TGTGCCAGCAGCTTTACAGGGGGCGGAAACACCATATATTTT.

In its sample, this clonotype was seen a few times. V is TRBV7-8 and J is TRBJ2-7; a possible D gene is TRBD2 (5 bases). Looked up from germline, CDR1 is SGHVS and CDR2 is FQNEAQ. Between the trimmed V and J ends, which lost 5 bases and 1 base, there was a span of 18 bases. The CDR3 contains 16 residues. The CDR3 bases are TGTGCCAGCAGCCCACGCCCCCGGGGAAAATCCTACGAGCAGTACTTC. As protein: CASSPRPRGKSYEQYF.

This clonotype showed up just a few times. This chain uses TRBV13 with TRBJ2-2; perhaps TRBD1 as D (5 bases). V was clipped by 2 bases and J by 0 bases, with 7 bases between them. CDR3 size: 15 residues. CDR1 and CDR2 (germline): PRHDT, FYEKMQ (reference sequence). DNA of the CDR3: TGTGCCAGCAGCTTAAGACAGTCGAACACCGGGGAGCTGTTTTTT. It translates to CASSLRQSNTGELFF.

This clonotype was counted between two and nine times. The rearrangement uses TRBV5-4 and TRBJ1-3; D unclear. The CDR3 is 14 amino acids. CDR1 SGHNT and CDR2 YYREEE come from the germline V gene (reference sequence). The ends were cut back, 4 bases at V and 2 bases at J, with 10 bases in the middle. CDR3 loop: CASSHPGTGNTIYF. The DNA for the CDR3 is TGTGCCAGCAGCCACCCGGGGACTGGAAACACCATATATTTT.

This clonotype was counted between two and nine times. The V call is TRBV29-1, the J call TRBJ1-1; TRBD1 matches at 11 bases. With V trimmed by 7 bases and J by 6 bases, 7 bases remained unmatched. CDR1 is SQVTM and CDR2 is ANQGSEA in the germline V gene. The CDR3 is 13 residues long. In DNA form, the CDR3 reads TGCAGCGCAGGACAGGGGGCTAAGTCTGAAGCTTTCTTT. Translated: CSAGQGAKSEAFF.

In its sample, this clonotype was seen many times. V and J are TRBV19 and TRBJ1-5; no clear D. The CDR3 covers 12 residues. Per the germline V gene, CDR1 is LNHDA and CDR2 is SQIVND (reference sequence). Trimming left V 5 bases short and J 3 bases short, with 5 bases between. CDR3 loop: CASSSPNQPQHF. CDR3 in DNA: TGTGCCAGTAGTTCCCCCAATCAGCCCCAGCATTTT.

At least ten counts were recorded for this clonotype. CDR3 residues: CASSLGIRALGVEEQFF. DNA of the CDR3: TGTGCCAGCAGCTTGGGAATTCGGGCCCTAGGTGTTGAAGAGCAGTTCTTC. V and J are TRBV5-6 and TRBJ2-1; no clear D. Trimming took off 0 bases at V and 10 bases at J, with 23 bases between the two ends. This CDR3 has 17 residues. Per the germline V gene, CDR1 is SGHDT and CDR2 is YYEEEE.

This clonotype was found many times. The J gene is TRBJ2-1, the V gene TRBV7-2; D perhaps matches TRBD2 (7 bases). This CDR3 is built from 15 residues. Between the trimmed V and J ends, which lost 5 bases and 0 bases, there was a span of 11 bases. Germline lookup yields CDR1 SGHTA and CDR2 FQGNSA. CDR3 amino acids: CASSHGGASYNEQFF. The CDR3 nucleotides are TGTGCCAGCAGCCATGGGGGGGCCTCCTACAATGAGCAGTTCTTC.

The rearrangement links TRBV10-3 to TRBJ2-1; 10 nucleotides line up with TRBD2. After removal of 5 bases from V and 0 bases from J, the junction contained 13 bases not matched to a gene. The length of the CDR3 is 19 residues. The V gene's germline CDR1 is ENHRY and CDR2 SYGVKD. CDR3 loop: CAISRTSGIYTLSYNEQFF. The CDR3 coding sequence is TGTGCCATCAGTAGGACTAGCGGAATATATACCCTCTCCTACAATGAGCAGTTCTTC.

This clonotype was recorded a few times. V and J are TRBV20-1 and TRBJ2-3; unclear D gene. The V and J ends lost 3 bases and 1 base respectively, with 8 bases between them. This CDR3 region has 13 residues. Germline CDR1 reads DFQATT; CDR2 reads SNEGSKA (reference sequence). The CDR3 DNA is TGCAGTGCTAGGGTTACGGGCACAGATACGCAGTATTTT. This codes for CSARVTGTDTQYF.

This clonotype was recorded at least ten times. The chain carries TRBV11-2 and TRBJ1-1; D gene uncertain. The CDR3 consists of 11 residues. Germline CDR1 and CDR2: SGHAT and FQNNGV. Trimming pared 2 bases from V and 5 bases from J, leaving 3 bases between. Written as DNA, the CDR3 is TGTGCCAGCAGCTTATTAACTGAAGCTTTCTTT. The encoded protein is CASSLLTEAFF. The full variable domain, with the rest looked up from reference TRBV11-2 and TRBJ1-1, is EAGVAQSPRYKIIEKRQSVAFWCNPISGHATLYWYQQILGQGPKLLIQFQNNGVVDDSQLPKDRFSAERLKGVDSTLKIQPAKLEDSAVYLCASSLLTEAFFGQGTRLTVV.

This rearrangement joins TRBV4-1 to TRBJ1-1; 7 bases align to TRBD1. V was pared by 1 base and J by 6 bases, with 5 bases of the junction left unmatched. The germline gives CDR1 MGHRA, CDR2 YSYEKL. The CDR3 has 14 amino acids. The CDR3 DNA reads TGCGCCAGCAGCCAAGCCGACAGGGAGCCTGAAGCTTTCTTT. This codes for CASSQADREPEAFF.